The 18 T cell receptor beta chains reported below all come from one sample, sequenced in a study of T cell changes during pregnancy in multiple sclerosis. TCRdb's copy holds only in-frame clones and misses some; the assay was immunoSEQ multiplex PCR. The profile shows approximately 49,000 clones, roughly 90% of them singletons. The source material was peripheral blood, sampled after pregnancy. The receptors originated from a female donor in good health, enrolled as a control in a pregnancy study.

The chain joins TRBV5-1 to TRBJ1-1; 9 bases are a match to TRBD1. This CDR3 is 17 amino acids long. V trimming: 4 bases; J trimming: 0 bases; junction bases outside the gene matches: 10. Germline V gene data show CDR1 as SGHRS and CDR2 as YFSETQ. In DNA form, the CDR3 reads TGCGCCAGCAGCATCACCCGGACAGGGGCATTGAACACTGAAGCTTTCTTT. Translating it yields CASSITRTGALNTEAFF.

This clone was observed a single time. The rearrangement links TRBV18 to TRBJ1-4, with 9 bases matching TRBD1. Trimming took 3 bases from V and 5 from J; bases not matched to a gene: 4. Germline CDR1 and CDR2: KGHSH and LQKENI. CDR3 length: 15 amino acids. CDR3 sequence reads: CASSPLDRGNEKLFF. In nucleotides, the CDR3 is TGTGCCAGCTCACCCTTAGACAGGGGGAATGAAAAACTGTTTTTT. The complete variable domain, with remaining parts taken from reference TRBV18 and TRBJ1-4, reads NAGVMQNPRHLVRRRGQEARLRCSPMKGHSHVYWYRQLPEEGLKFMVYLQKENIIDESGMPKERFSAEFPKEGPSILRIQQVVRGDSAAYFCASSPLDRGNEKLFFGSGTQLSVL.

This chain joins TRBV27 and TRBJ1-4, with 7 bases lining up with TRBD1. The junction had 4 bases not matched to a gene; V was cut back by 5 bases and J by 7 bases. The CDR3 is 13 residues long. Germline CDR1 reads MNHEY; CDR2 reads SMNVEV (reference sequence). The CDR3 is CASSTGDTEKLFF. The CDR3 DNA sequence: TGTGCCAGCAGTACAGGGGACACTGAAAAACTGTTTTTT.

This clone has just one count. The V and J genes are TRBV27 and TRBJ2-2; 9 bases line up with TRBD1. V lost 8 bases to trimming and J lost 6 bases; unmatched junction nucleotides: 10. The CDR3 contains 15 residues. Germline V CDR1 and CDR2: MNHEY, SMNVEV (reference sequence). The CDR3 DNA reads TGTGCCAGCGGACCCTACAGGGGGCGCGCCGGGGAGCTGTTTTTT. This translates into CASGPYRGRAGELFF.

This chain connects TRBV1 to TRBJ2-5; TRBD2 is the table's D call and was not checked against the DNA. TRBV1 is a pseudogene locus. This CDR3 is 16 amino acids long. DNA for the CDR3: TGCACCAGCAGCCAAGATTGGCGGGGGGCCCAAGAGACCCAGTACTTC. Protein product: CTSSQDWRGAQETQYF.

The J gene is TRBJ2-7, the V gene TRBV9; the match to TRBD2 covers 11 bases. The CDR3 runs to 14 residues. V gave up 3 bases and J gave up 4 bases; unmatched junction bases: 3. Germline V lookup: CDR1 SGDLS, CDR2 YYNGEE. The CDR3, as DNA: TGTGCCAGCAGCGCATCTAGCGGGGGGTACGAGCAGTACTTC. Translated: CASSASSGGYEQYF.

The V gene is TRBV5-4, the J gene TRBJ2-3, with 7 positions matching TRBD1. The CDR3 is made up of 14 amino acids. Trimming removed 4 bases from V and 1 base from J; junction bases left unmatched: 3. CDR1 is SGHNT, CDR2 YYREEE, per germline (reference sequence). This CDR3 reads CASSDGQGTDTQYF. DNA for the CDR3: TGTGCCAGCAGCGATGGACAGGGCACAGATACGCAGTATTTT.

The chain recombines TRBV9 with TRBJ2-1; D might be TRBD1 (6 bases). Germline-derived CDR1 and CDR2 are SGDLS and YYNGEE. V was pared by 0 bases and J by 4 bases, with 14 bases between. The CDR3 has 16 amino acids. CDR3 residues: CASSVALDSGYNEQFF. In DNA form, the CDR3 reads TGTGCCAGCAGCGTAGCTTTGGACAGTGGGTACAATGAGCAGTTCTTC.

The V call is TRBV16, the J call TRBJ2-1, with D perhaps TRBD2 (6 bases). The CDR3 extends over 17 amino acids. The V end was cut by 0 bases, the J end by 3 bases, with 15 bases between. Germline V gene sequence: CDR1 KGHSY, CDR2 FQNENV. The chain's CDR3 is CASSQSRGQDNYNEQFF. The CDR3 DNA reads TGTGCCAGCAGCCAATCGCGGGGCCAGGATAACTACAATGAGCAGTTCTTC. The variable domain in full, with the rest retrieved from reference TRBV16 and TRBJ2-1, is GEEVAQTPKHLVRGEGQKAKLYCAPIKGHSYVFWYQQVLKNEFKFLISFQNENVFDETGMPKERFSAKCLPNSPCSLEIQATKLEDSAVYFCASSQSRGQDNYNEQFFGPGTRLTVL.

The chain uses TRBV5-1 and TRBJ2-1; D possibly corresponds to TRBD1 (5 bases). Germline-derived CDR1 and CDR2 are SGHRS and YFSETQ. This CDR3 has 13 amino acids. V was pared by 0 bases and J by 6 bases, with 7 bases between. CDR3 in amino acids: CASSLGQGNEQFF. CDR3 DNA: TGCGCCAGCAGCTTGGGTCAGGGCAATGAGCAGTTCTTC.

The chain joins TRBV6-4 to TRBJ1-6, with TRBD1 matching over 9 bases. The germline CDR1 and CDR2 sequences are MRHNA and SNTAGT. Trimming took 5 bases from V and 9 from J; bases not matched to a gene: 8. The CDR3 consists of 15 residues. This CDR3 is CASSPGTGMSSPLHF. In DNA form, the CDR3 reads TGTGCCAGCAGTCCCGGGACAGGGATGTCTTCACCCCTCCACTTT.

The J gene is TRBJ2-6, the V gene TRBV5-1, with D perhaps TRBD1 (5 bases). The CDR3 has 16 residues. Trimming pared 4 bases from V and 0 bases from J, leaving 11 bases between. CDR1 is SGHRS, CDR2 YFSETQ, per germline. The CDR3 coding sequence is TGCGCCAGCAGCAAGGGGAACCCCTCTGGGGCCAACGTCCTGACTTTC. Its translation: CASSKGNPSGANVLTF.

This chain joins TRBV7-2 and TRBJ1-1; D possibly corresponds to TRBD1 (5 bases). This CDR3 is 14 amino acids long. Per the germline V gene, CDR1 is SGHTA and CDR2 is FQGNSA. Trimming shortened V by 1 base and J by 7 bases, and 13 bases separated the two germline ends. The CDR3 region has the DNA TGTGCCAGCAGCTTAGAGAGGGGACTGGGTGAAGCTTTCTTT. It codes for CASSLERGLGEAFF.

This clone was detected a few times. V gene TRBV30 combines with J gene TRBJ1-6; 8 positions agree with TRBD1. Germline V gives CDR1 GTSNPN, CDR2 SVGIG (reference sequence). CDR3 length equals 13 residues. The V gene end was trimmed by 5 bases and the J gene end by 10 bases; junction bases not matched to a gene: 7. The chain's CDR3 is CAWSTGAGSPLHF. The CDR3 DNA sequence: TGTGCCTGGTCGACAGGGGCCGGGTCACCCCTCCACTTT.

The V gene is TRBV2, the J gene TRBJ2-5, with 8 positions matching TRBD1. V lost 2 bases to trimming and J lost 1 base; unmatched junction nucleotides: 3. The CDR3 length is 15 residues. Germline CDR1 reads SNHLY; CDR2 reads FYNNEI. The CDR3 DNA follows: TGTGCCAGCAGTGAACGACAGGGGCTCCAAGAGACCCAGTACTTC. Translated: CASSERQGLQETQYF. The full variable domain, with the rest looked up from reference TRBV2 and TRBJ2-5, is EPEVTQTPSHQVTQMGQEVILRCVPISNHLYFYWYRQILGQKVEFLVSFYNNEISEKSEIFDDQFSVERPDGSNFTLKIRSTKLEDSAMYFCASSERQGLQETQYFGPGTRLLVL.

The V and J genes are TRBV19 and TRBJ2-7, with 8 bases matching TRBD2. After removal of 1 base from V and 3 bases from J, the junction contained 8 bases not matched to a gene. There are 16 residues in the CDR3. Germline V gene lookup returns CDR1 LNHDA and CDR2 SQIVND (reference sequence). The CDR3 region is CASSIGPPSGSYEQYF. For the CDR3, the DNA is TGTGCCAGTAGTATAGGCCCCCCCAGCGGGAGCTACGAGCAGTACTTC.

This clone appeared once. The rearrangement uses TRBV7-2 and TRBJ2-3; 8 nucleotides align to TRBD1. The CDR3 loop spans 14 amino acids. The V gene's germline CDR1 is SGHTA and CDR2 FQGNSA. The ends lost 7 bases at V and 4 bases at J; junction bases unmatched: 7. CDR3 nucleotide sequence: TGTGCCAGCACCAACAGGGGGAGGTCAGATACGCAGTATTTT. Translated, it gives CASTNRGRSDTQYF.

V is TRBV12-2 and J is TRBJ2-7; TRBD2 is taken as the D call from the table, unchecked against the DNA. TRBV12-2 is given as a pseudogene. This CDR3 comprises 21 residues. The CDR3 sequence: CASRFKVQHTSGRPGPYEQYF. Here the CDR3 DNA reads TGTGCAAGTCGCTTTAAAGTCCAACACACTAGCGGGAGGCCCGGGCCCTACGAGCAGTACTTC.